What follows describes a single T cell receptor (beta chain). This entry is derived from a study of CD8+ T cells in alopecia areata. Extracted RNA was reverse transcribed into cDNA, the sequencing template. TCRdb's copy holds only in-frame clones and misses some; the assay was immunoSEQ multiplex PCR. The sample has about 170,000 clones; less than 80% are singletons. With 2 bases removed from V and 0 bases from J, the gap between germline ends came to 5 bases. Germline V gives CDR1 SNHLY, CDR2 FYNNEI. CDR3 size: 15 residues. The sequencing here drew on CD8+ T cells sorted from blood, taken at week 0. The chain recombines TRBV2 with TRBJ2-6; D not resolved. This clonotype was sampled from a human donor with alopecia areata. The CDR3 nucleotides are TGTGCCAGCAGTGAATTCGCCTCTGGGGCCAACGTCCTGACTTTC. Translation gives CASSEFASGANVLTF.